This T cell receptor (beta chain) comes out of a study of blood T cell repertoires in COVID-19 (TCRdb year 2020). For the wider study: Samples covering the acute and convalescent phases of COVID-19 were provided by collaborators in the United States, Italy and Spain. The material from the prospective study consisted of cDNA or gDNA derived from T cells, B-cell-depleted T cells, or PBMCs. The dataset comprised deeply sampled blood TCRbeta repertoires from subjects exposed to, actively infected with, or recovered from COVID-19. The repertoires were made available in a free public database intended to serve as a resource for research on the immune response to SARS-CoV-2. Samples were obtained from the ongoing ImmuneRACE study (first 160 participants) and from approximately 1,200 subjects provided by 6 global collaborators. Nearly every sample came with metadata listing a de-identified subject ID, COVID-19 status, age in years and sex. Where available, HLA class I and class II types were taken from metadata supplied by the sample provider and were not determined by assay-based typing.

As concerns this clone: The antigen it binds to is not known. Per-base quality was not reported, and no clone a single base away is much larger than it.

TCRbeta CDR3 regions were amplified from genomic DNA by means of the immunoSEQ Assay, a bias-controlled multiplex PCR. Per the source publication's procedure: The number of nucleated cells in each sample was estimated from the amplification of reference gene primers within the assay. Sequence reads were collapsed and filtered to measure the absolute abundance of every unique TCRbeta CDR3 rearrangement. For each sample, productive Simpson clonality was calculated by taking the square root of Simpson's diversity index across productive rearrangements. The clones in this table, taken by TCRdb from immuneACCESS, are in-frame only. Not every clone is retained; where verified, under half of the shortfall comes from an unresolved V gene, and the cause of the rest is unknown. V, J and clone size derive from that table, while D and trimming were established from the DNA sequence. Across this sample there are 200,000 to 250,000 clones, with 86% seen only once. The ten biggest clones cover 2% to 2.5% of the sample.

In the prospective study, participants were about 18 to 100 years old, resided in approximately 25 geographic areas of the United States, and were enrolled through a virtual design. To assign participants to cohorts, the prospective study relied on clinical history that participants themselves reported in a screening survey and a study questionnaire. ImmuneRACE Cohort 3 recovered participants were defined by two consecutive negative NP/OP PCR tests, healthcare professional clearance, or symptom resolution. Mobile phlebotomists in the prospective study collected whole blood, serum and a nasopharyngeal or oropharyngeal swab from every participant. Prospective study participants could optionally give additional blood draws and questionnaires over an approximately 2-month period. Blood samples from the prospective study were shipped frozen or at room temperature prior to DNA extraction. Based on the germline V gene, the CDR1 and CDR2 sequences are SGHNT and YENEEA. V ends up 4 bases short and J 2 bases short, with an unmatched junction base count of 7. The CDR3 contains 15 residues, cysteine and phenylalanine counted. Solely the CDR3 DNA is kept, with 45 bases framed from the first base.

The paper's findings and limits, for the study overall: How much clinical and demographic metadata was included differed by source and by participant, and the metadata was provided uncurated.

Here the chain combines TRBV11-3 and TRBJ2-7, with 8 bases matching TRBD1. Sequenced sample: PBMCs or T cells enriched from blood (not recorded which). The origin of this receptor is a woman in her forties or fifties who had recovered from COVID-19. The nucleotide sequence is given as TGTGCCAGCAGCTGGGGGACAGGAGACACCTACGAGCAGTACTTC. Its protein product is CASSWGTGDTYEQYF.